This is a list of T cell receptor beta chains from one sample in a study of shared clonotypes between healthy human individuals. TCRdb's table, derived via immunoSEQ multiplex PCR, lists solely in-frame clones and lacks some. The sample has 2,500,000 or so clones; roughly 92% are singletons. The sample taken for sequencing was naive CD4+ T cells from PBMCs. These receptors were collected from a young man in good health. Some clones in this sample may be carry-over from other donors' samples. The CDR3 runs from the conserved cysteine through the conserved F or W. Fields, in order: V gene, J gene, D gene, clone size, CDR3 protein, CDR3 DNA. The D gene is left open where the match is weak. Clone size is shown for a subset of rows, as once, few, many or a class of expanded clone.

v_gene: TRBV2; j_gene: TRBJ2-5; d_gene: TRBD1; abundance: NA; CDR3aa: CASSFGQGGETQYF; CDR3nt: TGTGCCAGCAGCTTCGGACAGGGTGGGGAGACCCAGTACTTC
v_gene: TRBV6-1; j_gene: TRBJ2-1; d_gene: NA; abundance: NA; CDR3aa: CASSVDSWENRQFF; CDR3nt: TGTGCCAGCAGTGTCGATAGTTGGGAGAATCGGCAGTTCTTC
v_gene: TRBV2; j_gene: TRBJ2-3; d_gene: NA; abundance: NA; CDR3aa: CASSEAGRRGTDTQYF; CDR3nt: TGTGCCAGCAGTGAAGCGGGTAGGAGGGGCACAGATACGCAGTATTTT
v_gene: TRBV11-2; j_gene: TRBJ2-7; d_gene: NA; abundance: NA; CDR3aa: CASSFGASVVVYEQYF; CDR3nt: TGTGCCAGCAGCTTCGGGGCCAGCGTCGTCGTTTACGAGCAGTACTTC
v_gene: TRBV10-3; j_gene: TRBJ2-1; d_gene: NA; abundance: NA; CDR3aa: CAISEDGIGLYNEQFF; CDR3nt: TGTGCCATCAGTGAGGACGGTATCGGCCTATACAATGAGCAGTTCTTC
v_gene: TRBV7-9; j_gene: TRBJ1-6; d_gene: NA; abundance: NA; CDR3aa: CASSSDWDSPLHF; CDR3nt: TGTGCCAGCAGCTCGGATTGGGATTCACCCCTCCACTTT
v_gene: TRBV7-9; j_gene: TRBJ2-1; d_gene: NA; abundance: once; CDR3aa: CASSLIASHEQFF; CDR3nt: TGTGCCAGCAGCTTAATAGCAAGCCATGAGCAGTTCTTC
v_gene: TRBV18; j_gene: TRBJ1-4; d_gene: NA; abundance: NA; CDR3aa: CASSPNSVGANEKLFF; CDR3nt: TGTGCCAGCTCACCGAATAGCGTAGGTGCTAATGAAAAACTGTTTTTT
v_gene: TRBV5-4; j_gene: TRBJ1-1; d_gene: NA; abundance: NA; CDR3aa: CASSLMGGSAFTEAFF; CDR3nt: TGTGCCAGCAGCTTGATGGGGGGGTCCGCTTTCACTGAAGCTTTCTTT
v_gene: TRBV28; j_gene: TRBJ2-5; d_gene: TRBD1; abundance: NA; CDR3aa: CASRFRTGGLQETQYF; CDR3nt: TGTGCCAGCCGATTTCGGACAGGGGGCCTGCAAGAGACCCAGTACTTC
v_gene: TRBV28; j_gene: TRBJ1-2; d_gene: TRBD1; abundance: NA; CDR3aa: CASSPTGGAGGYTF; CDR3nt: TGTGCCAGCAGTCCGACAGGGGGCGCGGGGGGCTACACCTTC
v_gene: TRBV6-4; j_gene: TRBJ1-1; d_gene: NA; abundance: NA; CDR3aa: CASIDGGQGNTEAFF; CDR3nt: TGTGCCAGCATCGACGGGGGGCAGGGGAACACTGAAGCTTTCTTT
v_gene: TRBV18; j_gene: TRBJ1-1; d_gene: NA; abundance: NA; CDR3aa: CASSPLSNTEAFF; CDR3nt: TGTGCCAGCTCACCACTGAGTAACACTGAAGCTTTCTTT
v_gene: TRBV11-2; j_gene: TRBJ2-3; d_gene: NA; abundance: NA; CDR3aa: CASSLVEADTQYF; CDR3nt: TGTGCCAGCAGCTTAGTGGAGGCAGATACGCAGTATTTT
v_gene: TRBV27; j_gene: TRBJ1-2; d_gene: TRBD1; abundance: NA; CDR3aa: CASSLRRGDGYTF; CDR3nt: TGTGCCAGCAGTTTACGCAGGGGGGATGGCTACACCTTC
v_gene: TRBV2; j_gene: TRBJ1-4; d_gene: NA; abundance: NA; CDR3aa: CASRYEGKLFF; CDR3nt: TGTGCCAGCAGATACGAGGGAAAACTGTTTTTT